Sequencing of this TCR beta chain was carried out in a study of T cell repertoires in cytomegalovirus infection. Overall study findings and caveats: What dominated the ex vivo response were HLA-C-restricted CMV-specific TCR beta clonotypes.

MiXCR, applied by TCRdb to the reads, yields one record per CDR3 protein. Of about 900,000 distinct CDR3 sequences detected, 30% to 40% appear once; the ten largest clones hold about an eighth. CDR3 size: 15 residues. Trimming stripped 6 bases from V and 2 bases from J, with 15 bases between. This clonotype was observed at least ten times. The antigen is undetermined. Sequenced here: cultured CD8+ T cells from PBMCs, sampled from culture after CMV antigen stimulation. The chain is built from TRBV12-3 or TRBV12-4 and TRBJ2-3; no clear D. The sequence derives from a human donor in good health (CMV status not recorded). Some clones in this sample may be carry-over from other donors' samples. The CDR3 DNA sequence: TGTGCCAGCAGCCCATGGAGCGAGACCACAGATACGCAGTATTTT. Amino acid sequence: CASSPWSETTDTQYF.